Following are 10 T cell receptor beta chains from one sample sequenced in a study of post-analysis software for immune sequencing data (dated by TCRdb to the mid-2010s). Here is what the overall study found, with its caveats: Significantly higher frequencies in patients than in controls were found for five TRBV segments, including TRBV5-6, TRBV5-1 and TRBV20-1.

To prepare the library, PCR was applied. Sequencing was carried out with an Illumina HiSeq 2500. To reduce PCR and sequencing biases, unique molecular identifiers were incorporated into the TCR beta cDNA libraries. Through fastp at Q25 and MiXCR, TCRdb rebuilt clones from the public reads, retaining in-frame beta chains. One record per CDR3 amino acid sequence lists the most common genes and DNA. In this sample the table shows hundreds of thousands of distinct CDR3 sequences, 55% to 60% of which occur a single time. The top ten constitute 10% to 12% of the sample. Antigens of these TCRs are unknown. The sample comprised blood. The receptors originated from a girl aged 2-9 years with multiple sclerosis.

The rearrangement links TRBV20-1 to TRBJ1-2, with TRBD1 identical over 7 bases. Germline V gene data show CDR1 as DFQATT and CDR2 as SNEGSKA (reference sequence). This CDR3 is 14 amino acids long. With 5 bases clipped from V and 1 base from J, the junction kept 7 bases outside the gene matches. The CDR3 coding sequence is TGCAGTGCTGGGGGACAGCCGAGTAACTATGGCTACACCTTC. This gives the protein CSAGGQPSNYGYTF.

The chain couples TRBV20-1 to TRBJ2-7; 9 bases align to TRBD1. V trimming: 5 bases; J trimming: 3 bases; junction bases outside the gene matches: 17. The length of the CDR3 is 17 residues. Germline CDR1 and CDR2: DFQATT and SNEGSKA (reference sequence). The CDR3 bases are TGCAGTGCTGCGGGCCGGGACAGGGAGGGTACTTGCTACGAGCAGTACTTC. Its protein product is CSAAGRDREGTCYEQYF.

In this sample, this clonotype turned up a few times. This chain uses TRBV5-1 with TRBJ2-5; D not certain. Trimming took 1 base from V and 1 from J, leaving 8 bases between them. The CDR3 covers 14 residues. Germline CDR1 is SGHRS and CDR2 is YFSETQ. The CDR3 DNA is TGCGCCAGCAGCTTGAGCAGTATCCAAGAGACCCAGTACTTC. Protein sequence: CASSLSSIQETQYF.

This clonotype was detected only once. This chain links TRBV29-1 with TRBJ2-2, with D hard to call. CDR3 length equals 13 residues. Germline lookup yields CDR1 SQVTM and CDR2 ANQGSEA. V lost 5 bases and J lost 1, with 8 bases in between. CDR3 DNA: TGCAGCGTTCGAACAGAGAACACCGGGGAGCTGTTTTTT. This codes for CSVRTENTGELFF.

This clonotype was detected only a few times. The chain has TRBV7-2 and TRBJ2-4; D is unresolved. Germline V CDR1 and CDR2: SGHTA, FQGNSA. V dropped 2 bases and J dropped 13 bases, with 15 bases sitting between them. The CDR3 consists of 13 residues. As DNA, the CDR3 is TGTGCCAGCAGCTTAAATTCCCCGCTCGGCCAGTACTTC. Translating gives CASSLNSPLGQYF.

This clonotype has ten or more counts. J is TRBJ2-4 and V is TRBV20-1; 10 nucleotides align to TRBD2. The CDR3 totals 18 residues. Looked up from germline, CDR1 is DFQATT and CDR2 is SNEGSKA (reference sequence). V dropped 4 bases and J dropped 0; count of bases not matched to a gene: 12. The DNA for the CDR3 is TGCAGTGCTACTTTGAGCGGGAGGGCTCCCCTAGCCAAAAACATTCAGTACTTC. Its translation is CSATLSGRAPLAKNIQYF.

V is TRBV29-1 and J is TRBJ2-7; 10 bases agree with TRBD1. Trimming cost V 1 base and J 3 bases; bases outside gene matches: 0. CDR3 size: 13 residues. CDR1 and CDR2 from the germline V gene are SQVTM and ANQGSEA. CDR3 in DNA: TGCAGCGTTGAAGGGACAGGGGGCTACGAGCAGTACTTC. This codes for CSVEGTGGYEQYF.

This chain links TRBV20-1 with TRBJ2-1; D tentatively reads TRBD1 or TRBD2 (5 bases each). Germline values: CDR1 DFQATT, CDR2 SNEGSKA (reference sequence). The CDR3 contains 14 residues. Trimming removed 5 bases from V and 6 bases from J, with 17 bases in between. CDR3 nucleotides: TGCAGTGCTTTACCTCGGGACCTCCCCAATGAGCAGTTCTTC. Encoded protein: CSALPRDLPNEQFF.

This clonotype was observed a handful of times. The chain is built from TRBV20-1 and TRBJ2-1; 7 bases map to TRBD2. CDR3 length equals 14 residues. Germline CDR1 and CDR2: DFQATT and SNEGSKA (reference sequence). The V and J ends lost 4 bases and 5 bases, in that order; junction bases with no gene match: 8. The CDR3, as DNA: TGCAGTGCTAAGCGGCTAGCGGCCAACAATGAGCAGTTCTTC. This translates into CSAKRLAANNEQFF.

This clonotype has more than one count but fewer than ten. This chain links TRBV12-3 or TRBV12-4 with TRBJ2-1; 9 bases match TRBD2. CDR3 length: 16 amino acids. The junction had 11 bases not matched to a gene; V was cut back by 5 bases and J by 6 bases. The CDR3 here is CASSVDGGGRANEQFF. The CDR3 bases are TGTGCCAGCAGTGTGGACGGAGGCGGGAGGGCCAATGAGCAGTTCTTC.